The T cell receptor beta chain under discussion was sequenced for a study of post-analysis software for immune sequencing data. Unique molecular identifiers were present in the TCR beta cDNA libraries. Between about 0.85 and 11 million T cells gave rise to 450,000 to 650,000 cDNA molecules. TCRdb recomputed calls from the PCR reads with MiXCR, one row per CDR3 protein. Of a few hundred thousand distinct CDR3 sequences listed, approximately 38% are singletons. On this clonotype itself: As yet, its antigen is unknown.

Findings and caveats of the study: Five or six TRBV segments appeared more often in patients than in controls, and TRBV5-6, TRBV5-1 and TRBV20-1 were among these.

CDR3 length: 13 amino acids. Germline V gives CDR1 SGHTA, CDR2 FQGNSA. Sequencing was carried out using blood. This clonotype was obtained from a girl aged 5-17 years with multiple sclerosis. V usage is TRBV7-2 and J usage is TRBJ2-5, with no clear D. The J call may not be correct, given that the DNA end is closer to TRBJ2-7. The DNA of the CDR3 is TGTGCCAGCAGCTTAAGGGAACCTACCGAGCAGTACTTC. Translated, it gives CASSLREPTEQYF.